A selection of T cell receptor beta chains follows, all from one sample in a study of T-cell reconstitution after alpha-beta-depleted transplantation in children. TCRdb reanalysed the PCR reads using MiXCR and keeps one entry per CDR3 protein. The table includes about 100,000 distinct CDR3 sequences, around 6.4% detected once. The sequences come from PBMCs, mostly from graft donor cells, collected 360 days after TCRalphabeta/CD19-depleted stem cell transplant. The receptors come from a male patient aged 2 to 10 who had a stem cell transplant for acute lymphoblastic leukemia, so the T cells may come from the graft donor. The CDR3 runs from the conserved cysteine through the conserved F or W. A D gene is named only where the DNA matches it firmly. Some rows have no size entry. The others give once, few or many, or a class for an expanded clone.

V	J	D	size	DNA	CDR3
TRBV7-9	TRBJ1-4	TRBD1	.	TGTGCCAGCAGCGGCGGGACAGGGGTCAGGAATGAAAAACTGTTTTTT	CASSGGTGVRNEKLFF
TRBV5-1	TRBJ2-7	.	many	TGCGCCAGCAGCTTGGTCTCGTATTCTGGCAGGCTGTCCTACGAGCAGTACTTC	CASSLVSYSGRLSYEQYF
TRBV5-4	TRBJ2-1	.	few	TGTGCCAGCAGCCCACCGACAGGCTACAATGAGCAGTTCTTC	CASSPPTGYNEQFF
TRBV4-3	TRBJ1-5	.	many	TGCGCCAGCAGCCAAGAGGAGGGTTATCAGCCCCAGCATTTT	CASSQEEGYQPQHF
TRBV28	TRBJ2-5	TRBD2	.	TGTGCCAGCAGTCGCCTGGCTAGCGGGAGAAAGCAAGAGACCCAGTACTTC	CASSRLASGRKQETQYF
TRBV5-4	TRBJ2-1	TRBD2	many	TGTGCCAGCAGCTTGGGCCCGAGGACTAGCGGGGTTGTCTACAATGAGCAGTTCTTC	CASSLGPRTSGVVYNEQFF
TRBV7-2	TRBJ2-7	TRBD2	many	TGTGCCAGCAGCTTAGGCCTAGCGGGGCTATGGGGCTACGAGCAGTACTTC	CASSLGLAGLWGYEQYF
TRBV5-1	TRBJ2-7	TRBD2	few	TGCGCCAGCACCCCCTGGGCGGGAGGAGCCGAGCAGTACTTC	CASTPWAGGAEQYF
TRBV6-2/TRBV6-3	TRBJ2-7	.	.	TGTGCCAGCAGTTACGTGGGGCGATACGAGCAGTACTTC	CASSYVGRYEQYF
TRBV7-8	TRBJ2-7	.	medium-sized	TGTGCCAGCAGCTTCGGGACAAGCAGGGTCCCCTACGAGCAGTACTTC	CASSFGTSRVPYEQYF
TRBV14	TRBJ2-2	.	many	TGTGCCAGCAGAACAGGGAGGACCGGGGAGCTGTTTTTT	CASRTGRTGELFF
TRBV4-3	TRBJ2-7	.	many	TGCGCCAGCAGCCAAGGGCCTAGCTCCATTGGGGGCTCCTACGAGCAGTACTTC	CASSQGPSSIGGSYEQYF
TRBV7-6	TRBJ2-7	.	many	TGTGCCAGCAGCTTAGTGCCGAGCTCCTACGAGCAGTACTTC	CASSLVPSSYEQYF
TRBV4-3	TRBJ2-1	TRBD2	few	TGCGCCAGCAGCCCCCGGAGGGGACTAGCGGGGTCATACAATGAGCAGTTCTTC	CASSPRRGLAGSYNEQFF
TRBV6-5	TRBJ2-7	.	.	TGTGCCAGCAGTTACTCGCGGGGCCATTCCTACGAGCAGTACTTC	CASSYSRGHSYEQYF
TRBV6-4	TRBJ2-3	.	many	TGTGCCAGCAGGGGGACGGGCACAGATACGCAGTATTTT	CASRGTGTDTQYF
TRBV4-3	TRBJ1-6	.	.	TGCGCCAGCAGCCAAGAAACTCCGGGACTTAATTCACCCCTCCACTTT	CASSQETPGLNSPLHF
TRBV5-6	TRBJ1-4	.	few	TGTGCCAGCAGCCCTGGGGCTTATAATGAAAAACTGTTTTTT	CASSPGAYNEKLFF
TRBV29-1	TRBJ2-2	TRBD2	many	TGCAGCGCCGTCTCGGGCGGGAGCACCGGGGAGCTGTTTTTT	CSAVSGGSTGELFF
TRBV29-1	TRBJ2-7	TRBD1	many	TGCAGCGTTGTAAGGCAGGGGGCGTCCTACGAGCAGTACTTC	CSVVRQGASYEQYF
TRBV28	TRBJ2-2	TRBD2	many	TGTGCCAGCAGTCATCGGACTAGCGGGAGCGGCGGGGAGCTGTTTTTT	CASSHRTSGSGGELFF
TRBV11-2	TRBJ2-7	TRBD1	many	TGTGCCAGCGCCACCGGGACAGGGGGCCCCTACGAGCAGTACTTC	CASATGTGGPYEQYF
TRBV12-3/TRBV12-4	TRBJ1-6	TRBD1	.	TGTGCCAGCAGTTTAGACAGGGGCAGGAATTCACCCCTCCACTTT	CASSLDRGRNSPLHF
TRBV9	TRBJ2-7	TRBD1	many	TGTGCCAGCAGCGTGGGGACAGGGTACTACGAGCAGTACTTC	CASSVGTGYYEQYF
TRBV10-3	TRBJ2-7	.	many	TGTGCCATCAGTGATGAGGGGTTAGAACCCTACGAGCAGTACTTC	CAISDEGLEPYEQYF
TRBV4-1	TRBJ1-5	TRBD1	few	TGCGCCAGCAGCCAAGTAGGACAGGGCGATCAGCCCCAGCATTTT	CASSQVGQGDQPQHF
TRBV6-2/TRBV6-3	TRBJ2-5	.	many	TGTGCCAGCAGTGCAAGGACATACCAAGAGACCCAGTACTTC	CASSARTYQETQYF
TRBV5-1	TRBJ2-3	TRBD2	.	TGCGCCAGCAGCTTCACGGCTAGCGGTCGCACAGATACGCAGTATTTT	CASSFTASGRTDTQYF
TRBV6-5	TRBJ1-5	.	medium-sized	TGTGCCAGCAGCCCGAGGAAGCTTTATAGCAATCAGCCCCAGCATTTT	CASSPRKLYSNQPQHF